This T cell receptor beta chain was observed in a study of T cell responses to AZD1222 COVID-19 vaccine. Study details: Timing groups of about 4 and about 12 weeks for second doses were pooled.

About this clone: Its antigen remains unknown.

Study findings and constraints: Among the donors, most were white British and more were female, and clonal diversity was possibly underestimated. Repertoires were collected only later (after the peak T cell response had occurred). Among vaccine-associated CD4 TCRs, coverage spanned spike, with dominance at 160-218 and 743-854.

The table came from immunoSEQ multiplex PCR; TCRdb's copy has only in-frame clones and leaves some out. Of more than 35,000 clones listed, 83% are singletons. V was pared by 3 bases and J by 4 bases, with 15 bases between. The CDR3 runs 15 residues. Germline CDR1 and CDR2: LNHDA and SQIVND (reference sequence). The receptor comes from an adult in good health. The specimen was peripheral blood, collected on day 0 of AZD1222 vaccination. V and J are TRBV19 and TRBJ1-2; D not certain. Here the CDR3 reads CASSMASSSRYGYTF. The CDR3 DNA follows: TGTGCCAGTAGTATGGCGTCCAGCAGTCGCTATGGCTACACCTTC.